These T cell receptor beta chains were read from a single sample in a study of control samples from healthy donors and cancer patients. Data came from immunoSEQ multiplex PCR; TCRdb stores just in-frame clones and leaves some out. The table includes around 49,000 clones, roughly 87% detected once. The sample comprised PBMCs. These TCRs come from a man aged 40-50 years with colorectal cancer. The CDR3 runs from the conserved cysteine through the conserved F or W.

V gene,J gene,CDR3 protein
TRBV7-8,TRBJ1-1,CASSSPRGKRTEAFF
TRBV4-3,TRBJ1-1,CASSQDSGGYTEAFF
TRBV7-9,TRBJ2-1,CASSILTGSNEQFF
TRBV29-1,TRBJ1-2,CSVTLRQDYGYTF
TRBV4-3,TRBJ1-5,CASSPQAGWNQPQHF
TRBV14,TRBJ1-1,CASSLHLGSYTEAFF
TRBV18,TRBJ1-3,CASSPVGRNTIYF
TRBV30,TRBJ2-3,CAWRLTSGSTDTQYF
TRBV28,TRBJ1-1,CASSSPNTEAFF
TRBV27,TRBJ1-1,CASSRAGRTTEAFF
TRBV3-1/TRBV3-2,TRBJ2-3,CASSQGTSGFTDTQYF
TRBV27,TRBJ2-3,CASSFYWTGEDTQYF
TRBV5-1,TRBJ1-5,CASSLNGLNQPQHF
TRBV19,TRBJ2-1,CASRGAGGPNPNEQFF
TRBV10-3,TRBJ2-1,CAISDPREFSYNEQFF
TRBV3-1/TRBV3-2,TRBJ2-5,CASSHQGRRGTQYF
TRBV5-1,TRBJ1-1,CASSLGGTVNTEAFF
TRBV19,TRBJ1-1,CASSTPDSLNTEAFF
TRBV5-1,TRBJ2-5,CASSLGPTTETQYF
TRBV6-5,TRBJ1-1,CASSYNPTAAYTEAFF
TRBV9,TRBJ1-2,CASSVAGQGAKGYTF
TRBV5-5,TRBJ1-5,CASSSQGPDQPQHF
TRBV6-2/TRBV6-3,TRBJ2-5,CASSFGWASGIPRETQYF
TRBV19,TRBJ1-2,CASSIGGPYGYTF
TRBV28,TRBJ1-3,CASSLTGTSIYF
TRBV27,TRBJ2-3,CASSLSGSTDTQYF